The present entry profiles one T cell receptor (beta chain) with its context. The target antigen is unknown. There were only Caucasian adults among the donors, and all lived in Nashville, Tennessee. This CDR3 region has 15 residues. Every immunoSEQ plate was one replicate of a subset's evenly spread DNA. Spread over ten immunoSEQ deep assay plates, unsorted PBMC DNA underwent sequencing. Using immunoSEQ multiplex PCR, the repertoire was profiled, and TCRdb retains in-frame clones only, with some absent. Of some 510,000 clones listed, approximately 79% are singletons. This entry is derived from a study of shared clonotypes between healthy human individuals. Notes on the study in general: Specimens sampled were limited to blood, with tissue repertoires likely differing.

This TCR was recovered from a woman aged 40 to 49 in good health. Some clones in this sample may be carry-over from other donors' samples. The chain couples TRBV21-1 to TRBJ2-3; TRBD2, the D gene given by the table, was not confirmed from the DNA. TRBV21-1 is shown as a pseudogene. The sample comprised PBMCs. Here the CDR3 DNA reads TGTGCCAGCAGCAATCCCCTTTCCAGCACAGATACGCAGTATTTT. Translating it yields CASSNPLSSTDTQYF.